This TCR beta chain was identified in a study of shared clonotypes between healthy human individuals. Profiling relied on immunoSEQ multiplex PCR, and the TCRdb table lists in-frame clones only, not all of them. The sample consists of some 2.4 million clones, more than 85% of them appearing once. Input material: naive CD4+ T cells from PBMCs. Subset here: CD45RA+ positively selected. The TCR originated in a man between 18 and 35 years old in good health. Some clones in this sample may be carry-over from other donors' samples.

CDR3 loop: CASSQTGSHTDTQYF. CDR3 DNA sequence: TGTGCCAGCAGCCAGACGGGTAGTCACACAGATACGCAGTATTTT. This sequence joins TRBV7-2 and TRBJ2-3; D unresolved. The ends were cut back, 5 bases at V and 2 bases at J, with 14 bases in the middle. CDR3 length equals 15 residues. Germline V gene sequence: CDR1 SGHTA, CDR2 FQGNSA.